Listed below are T cell receptor beta chains from one sample, sequenced in a study of blood T cell repertoires in COVID-19. Using immunoSEQ multiplex PCR, the repertoire was profiled, and TCRdb retains in-frame clones only, with some absent. The profile shows roughly 35,000 clones, roughly 84% of them singletons. Sequencing was done on a sample of peripheral blood. Receptor source: a man in his 60s with active COVID-19. The CDR3 runs from the conserved cysteine through the conserved F or W. The order of the fields is CDR3 length, V gene, J gene, CDR3 protein.

cdr3_length: 19; v_call: TRBV7-2; j_call: TRBJ2-2; cdr3_aa: CASSSRTSPRDRATGELFF
cdr3_length: 17; v_call: TRBV10-3; j_call: TRBJ2-1; cdr3_aa: CAISESRSEAIYNEQFF
cdr3_length: 15; v_call: TRBV7-9; j_call: TRBJ1-2; cdr3_aa: CASSLDPPTGEGYTF
cdr3_length: 13; v_call: TRBV11-2; j_call: TRBJ1-2; cdr3_aa: CASSYQQGNGYTF
cdr3_length: 13; v_call: TRBV6-5; j_call: TRBJ1-5; cdr3_aa: CASSWASNQPQHF
cdr3_length: 15; v_call: TRBV3-1/TRBV3-2; j_call: TRBJ2-3; cdr3_aa: CASTALGGNTDTQYF
cdr3_length: 12; v_call: TRBV2; j_call: TRBJ2-7; cdr3_aa: CASIQQLYEQYF
cdr3_length: 16; v_call: TRBV7-2; j_call: TRBJ2-1; cdr3_aa: CASSLGGPGTYNEQFF
cdr3_length: 14; v_call: TRBV28; j_call: TRBJ2-1; cdr3_aa: CASSTEGTYNEQFF
cdr3_length: 16; v_call: TRBV19; j_call: TRBJ2-1; cdr3_aa: CASSIGGPSSYNEQFF
cdr3_length: 15; v_call: TRBV27; j_call: TRBJ1-1; cdr3_aa: CASSLYPTGNTEAFF
cdr3_length: 17; v_call: TRBV27; j_call: TRBJ1-1; cdr3_aa: CASSKPGTGKRGTEAFF
cdr3_length: 17; v_call: TRBV9; j_call: TRBJ2-3; cdr3_aa: CASASPGSISSTDTQYF
cdr3_length: 17; v_call: TRBV7-2; j_call: TRBJ2-1; cdr3_aa: CASSILPGQGAYNEQFF
cdr3_length: 17; v_call: TRBV27; j_call: TRBJ1-2; cdr3_aa: CASSLTPLLSYNYGYTF
cdr3_length: 16; v_call: TRBV3-1/TRBV3-2; j_call: TRBJ1-1; cdr3_aa: CASSQVLQSRNTEAFF
cdr3_length: 15; v_call: TRBV5-1; j_call: TRBJ1-1; cdr3_aa: CASSMGTGSYTEAFF
cdr3_length: 15; v_call: TRBV6-5; j_call: TRBJ2-7; cdr3_aa: CASSLGTSGPYEQYF
cdr3_length: 16; v_call: TRBV7-9; j_call: TRBJ2-1; cdr3_aa: CASSLRDSGSYNEQFF
cdr3_length: 13; v_call: TRBV30; j_call: TRBJ1-2; cdr3_aa: CAWRRQGAYGYTF
cdr3_length: 14; v_call: TRBV18; j_call: TRBJ1-2; cdr3_aa: CASSPLDSNYGYTF
cdr3_length: 16; v_call: TRBV4-3; j_call: TRBJ1-6; cdr3_aa: CASSQAQTVGSSPLHF
cdr3_length: 13; v_call: TRBV12-3/TRBV12-4; j_call: TRBJ1-6; cdr3_aa: CASSLGGNSPLHF
cdr3_length: 13; v_call: TRBV3-1/TRBV3-2; j_call: TRBJ2-1; cdr3_aa: CASGPVSYNEQFF
cdr3_length: 14; v_call: TRBV6-5; j_call: TRBJ2-5; cdr3_aa: CASSYSWGEETQYF
cdr3_length: 17; v_call: TRBV7-6; j_call: TRBJ2-1; cdr3_aa: CASSLYRTSGRNNEQFF
cdr3_length: 15; v_call: TRBV11-3; j_call: TRBJ2-7; cdr3_aa: CASSLSGTPADEQYF
cdr3_length: 11; v_call: TRBV30; j_call: TRBJ2-3; cdr3_aa: CAWSVLDTQYF
cdr3_length: 12; v_call: TRBV19; j_call: TRBJ1-1; cdr3_aa: CASRLQGTEAFF
cdr3_length: 13; v_call: TRBV5-6; j_call: TRBJ1-1; cdr3_aa: CASSGGRNTEAFF
cdr3_length: 16; v_call: TRBV19; j_call: TRBJ1-1; cdr3_aa: CASSTPGQVTNTEAFF
cdr3_length: 15; v_call: TRBV11-2; j_call: TRBJ2-1; cdr3_aa: CASSLIVAEYNEQFF
cdr3_length: 16; v_call: TRBV18; j_call: TRBJ2-3; cdr3_aa: CASSRGTSGGTDTQYF
cdr3_length: 15; v_call: TRBV6-1; j_call: TRBJ1-1; cdr3_aa: CASSEGEQGLTEAFF
cdr3_length: 15; v_call: TRBV7-2; j_call: TRBJ1-5; cdr3_aa: CASSPGQAINQPQHF
cdr3_length: 11; v_call: TRBV28; j_call: TRBJ1-1; cdr3_aa: CASTQFTEAFF
cdr3_length: 17; v_call: TRBV27; j_call: TRBJ2-7; cdr3_aa: CASSLAEERSQHYERYF
cdr3_length: 13; v_call: TRBV3-1/TRBV3-2; j_call: TRBJ2-7; cdr3_aa: CASSQYGVYEQYF
cdr3_length: 15; v_call: TRBV5-1; j_call: TRBJ2-5; cdr3_aa: CASSFRLAGQETQYF
cdr3_length: 15; v_call: TRBV29-1; j_call: TRBJ2-2; cdr3_aa: CSVRGLAGNTGELFF